This is a list of T cell receptor beta chains from one sample in a study of blood T cell repertoires in COVID-19. This table comes from immunoSEQ multiplex PCR, and its TCRdb copy is limited to in-frame clones, with some not included. The table has roughly 200,000 clones, over 75% seen once. The specimen was peripheral blood. The receptors originated from a man aged 55-75 years with acute or convalescent COVID-19. Both conserved end residues are part of each CDR3. D genes are given only for firm matches. Only part of the rows carry a size: once, few, many, or a class if the clone is expanded.

d_gene: TRBD1
len: 15
j_gene: TRBJ2-3
abundance: NA
v_gene: TRBV5-5
CDR3aa: CASSFLGQGVDTQYF
CDR3nt: TGTGCCAGCAGCTTTTTGGGACAGGGAGTAGATACGCAGTATTTT

d_gene: TRBD2
len: 15
j_gene: TRBJ2-2
abundance: NA
v_gene: TRBV6-2/TRBV6-3
CDR3aa: CASSAGLAGTGELFF
CDR3nt: TGTGCCAGCAGTGCCGGACTAGCGGGAACCGGGGAGCTGTTTTTT

d_gene: TRBD2
len: 19
j_gene: TRBJ2-2
abundance: NA
v_gene: TRBV18
CDR3aa: CASSPRVQGLAANTGELFF
CDR3nt: TGTGCCAGCTCACCACGGGTTCAGGGACTAGCGGCGAACACCGGGGAGCTGTTTTTT

d_gene: NA
len: 14
j_gene: TRBJ2-7
abundance: once
v_gene: TRBV3-1/TRBV3-2
CDR3aa: CASSPTLGSYEQYF
CDR3nt: TGTGCCAGCAGCCCGACCCTCGGGTCCTACGAGCAGTACTTC

d_gene: NA
len: 17
j_gene: TRBJ2-7
abundance: NA
v_gene: TRBV21-1
CDR3aa: CASSKEAGRFVSYEQYF
CDR3nt: TGTGCCAGCAGCAAAGAGGCAGGGAGGTTCGTATCCTACGAGCAGTACTTC

d_gene: NA
len: 14
j_gene: TRBJ2-2
abundance: NA
v_gene: TRBV27
CDR3aa: CASSPLGRTGELFF
CDR3nt: TGTGCCAGCAGTCCCCTAGGCCGGACCGGGGAGCTGTTTTTT

d_gene: TRBD1
len: 13
j_gene: TRBJ1-5
abundance: NA
v_gene: TRBV7-2
CDR3aa: CASTGQVNQPQHF
CDR3nt: TGTGCCAGCACGGGACAGGTGAATCAGCCCCAGCATTTT

d_gene: TRBD2
len: 18
j_gene: TRBJ2-2
abundance: NA
v_gene: TRBV7-8
CDR3aa: CASSSHPGTSLSGGELFF
CDR3nt: TGTGCCAGCAGCTCCCATCCCGGGACTAGCCTAAGTGGCGGGGAGCTGTTTTTT

d_gene: NA
len: 15
j_gene: TRBJ2-7
abundance: few
v_gene: TRBV28
CDR3aa: CASFSQGGSSYEQYF
CDR3nt: TGTGCCAGCTTTTCCCAGGGGGGAAGCTCCTACGAGCAGTACTTC

d_gene: NA
len: 15
j_gene: TRBJ2-7
abundance: NA
v_gene: TRBV6-5
CDR3aa: CASASSYQLTSEQYF
CDR3nt: TGTGCCAGCGCCTCGTCTTACCAACTTACTAGCGAGCAGTACTTC

d_gene: TRBD1
len: 16
j_gene: TRBJ2-7
abundance: few
v_gene: TRBV7-2
CDR3aa: CASSLQGQGASYEQYF
CDR3nt: TGTGCCAGCAGCTTACAGGGACAGGGGGCCTCCTACGAGCAGTACTTC

d_gene: TRBD2
len: 15
j_gene: TRBJ2-1
abundance: NA
v_gene: TRBV11-2
CDR3aa: CASSPQAGAGNEQFF
CDR3nt: TGTGCCAGCAGCCCCCAAGCGGGAGCGGGCAATGAGCAGTTCTTC

d_gene: NA
len: 16
j_gene: TRBJ2-1
abundance: NA
v_gene: TRBV4-1
CDR3aa: CASSQGDFQGGAEQFF
CDR3nt: TGCGCCAGCAGCCAGGGGGATTTTCAGGGAGGCGCTGAGCAGTTCTTC

d_gene: TRBD1
len: 15
j_gene: TRBJ2-7
abundance: NA
v_gene: TRBV5-1
CDR3aa: CASSPEGTGSHEQYF
CDR3nt: TGCGCCAGCAGCCCGGAAGGGACAGGGTCCCACGAGCAGTACTTC

d_gene: NA
len: 15
j_gene: TRBJ2-1
abundance: NA
v_gene: TRBV5-1
CDR3aa: CASSSRRPEAYEQFF
CDR3nt: TGCGCCAGCAGCTCGAGAAGGCCAGAGGCATATGAGCAGTTCTTC

d_gene: TRBD2
len: 15
j_gene: TRBJ2-2
abundance: few
v_gene: TRBV28
CDR3aa: CASSLAGGLTGELFF
CDR3nt: TGTGCCAGCAGTCTAGCGGGAGGACTCACCGGGGAGCTGTTTTTT

d_gene: NA
len: 15
j_gene: TRBJ1-5
abundance: NA
v_gene: TRBV19
CDR3aa: CASGFPGGGNQPQHF
CDR3nt: TGTGCCAGTGGCTTCCCGGGGGGAGGGAATCAGCCCCAGCATTTT

d_gene: NA
len: 14
j_gene: TRBJ1-2
abundance: NA
v_gene: TRBV6-6
CDR3aa: CASTRPGRPFGYTF
CDR3nt: TGTGCCAGCACACGTCCCGGGAGGCCCTTTGGCTACACCTTC

d_gene: NA
len: 11
j_gene: TRBJ2-3
abundance: NA
v_gene: TRBV30
CDR3aa: CAWSSGDTQYF
CDR3nt: TGTGCCTGGAGTTCGGGAGATACGCAGTATTTT

d_gene: TRBD1
len: 15
j_gene: TRBJ2-7
abundance: NA
v_gene: TRBV28
CDR3aa: CASSLPGQGAHEQYF
CDR3nt: TGTGCCAGCAGTTTACCGGGACAGGGGGCCCACGAGCAGTACTTC

d_gene: NA
len: 14
j_gene: TRBJ1-2
abundance: NA
v_gene: TRBV4-2
CDR3aa: CASSPKGAVHGYTF
CDR3nt: TGTGCCAGCAGCCCTAAAGGGGCAGTACATGGCTACACCTTC

d_gene: NA
len: 14
j_gene: TRBJ2-5
abundance: few
v_gene: TRBV24-1
CDR3aa: CATSETGTRETQYF
CDR3nt: TGTGCCACCAGTGAAACCGGGACTCGGGAGACCCAGTACTTC

d_gene: NA
len: 12
j_gene: TRBJ1-2
abundance: NA
v_gene: TRBV9
CDR3aa: CASSVPGDGYTF
CDR3nt: TGTGCCAGCAGCGTACCCGGGGATGGCTACACCTTC

d_gene: NA
len: 12
j_gene: TRBJ1-2
abundance: NA
v_gene: TRBV4-2
CDR3aa: CASSQGQNGYTF
CDR3nt: TGTGCCAGCAGCCAAGGTCAGAATGGCTACACCTTC

d_gene: NA
len: 16
j_gene: TRBJ2-5
abundance: NA
v_gene: TRBV18
CDR3aa: CASSSGLRGNQETQYF
CDR3nt: TGTGCCAGCTCATCAGGGTTGCGGGGAAATCAAGAGACCCAGTACTTC

d_gene: TRBD2
len: 16
j_gene: TRBJ2-2
abundance: NA
v_gene: TRBV28
CDR3aa: CASSLLSGRDTGELFF
CDR3nt: TGTGCCAGCAGTTTACTCAGCGGGAGAGACACCGGGGAGCTGTTTTTT

d_gene: NA
len: 14
j_gene: TRBJ1-1
abundance: NA
v_gene: TRBV7-9
CDR3aa: CASSLGGGSAEAFF
CDR3nt: TGTGCCAGCAGCTTAGGGGGAGGGTCGGCTGAAGCTTTCTTT

d_gene: TRBD1
len: 12
j_gene: TRBJ2-7
abundance: NA
v_gene: TRBV12-3/TRBV12-4
CDR3aa: CASSQQGGEQYF
CDR3nt: TGTGCCAGCAGCCAACAGGGGGGCGAGCAGTACTTC

d_gene: NA
len: 13
j_gene: TRBJ2-1
abundance: NA
v_gene: TRBV7-9
CDR3aa: CASSGLSYNEQFF
CDR3nt: TGTGCCAGCAGCGGGCTATCCTACAATGAGCAGTTCTTC

d_gene: TRBD1
len: 17
j_gene: TRBJ1-1
abundance: NA
v_gene: TRBV27
CDR3aa: CASSLSGQGGLNTEAFF
CDR3nt: TGTGCCAGCAGTTTATCAGGACAGGGAGGGTTGAACACTGAAGCTTTCTTT

d_gene: NA
len: 14
j_gene: TRBJ1-1
abundance: NA
v_gene: TRBV2
CDR3aa: CASSLDGWNTEAFF
CDR3nt: TGTGCCAGCAGCCTAGACGGATGGAACACTGAAGCTTTCTTT

d_gene: TRBD2
len: 17
j_gene: TRBJ2-3
abundance: NA
v_gene: TRBV9
CDR3aa: CASSADRLAGGTGTQYF
CDR3nt: TGTGCCAGCAGCGCGGACCGACTAGCGGGAGGGACGGGGACGCAGTATTTT

d_gene: TRBD2
len: 15
j_gene: TRBJ2-7
abundance: NA
v_gene: TRBV19
CDR3aa: CASSATSGRTYEQYF
CDR3nt: TGTGCCAGTAGCGCGACTAGCGGGAGAACCTACGAGCAGTACTTC

d_gene: TRBD2
len: 15
j_gene: TRBJ2-7
abundance: NA
v_gene: TRBV5-4
CDR3aa: CASSGGLAVDYEQYF
CDR3nt: TGTGCCAGCAGCGGGGGACTAGCAGTCGATTACGAGCAGTACTTC

d_gene: NA
len: 12
j_gene: TRBJ1-1
abundance: NA
v_gene: TRBV12-3/TRBV12-4
CDR3aa: CASSFSYTEAFF
CDR3nt: TGTGCCAGCAGTTTTAGTTACACTGAAGCTTTCTTT

d_gene: TRBD1
len: 16
j_gene: TRBJ2-5
abundance: NA
v_gene: TRBV4-3
CDR3aa: CASSQAGTGVGETQYF
CDR3nt: TGCGCCAGCAGCCAAGCCGGGACAGGGGTTGGAGAGACCCAGTACTTC

d_gene: TRBD2
len: 16
j_gene: TRBJ2-7
abundance: NA
v_gene: TRBV3-1/TRBV3-2
CDR3aa: CASSQDVLAGGGEQYF
CDR3nt: TGTGCCAGCAGCCAAGATGTCCTAGCGGGAGGCGGCGAGCAGTACTTC

d_gene: TRBD2
len: 15
j_gene: TRBJ2-7
abundance: NA
v_gene: TRBV6-1
CDR3aa: CASSEGLAEPYEQYF
CDR3nt: TGTGCCAGCAGTGAAGGACTAGCTGAACCCTACGAGCAGTACTTC

d_gene: TRBD1
len: 17
j_gene: TRBJ2-2
abundance: once
v_gene: TRBV6-2/TRBV6-3
CDR3aa: CASSERGQGASTGELFF
CDR3nt: TGTGCCAGCAGCGAGAGGGGACAGGGGGCGAGCACCGGGGAGCTGTTTTTT

d_gene: TRBD1
len: 14
j_gene: TRBJ1-2
abundance: NA
v_gene: TRBV2
CDR3aa: CASSVGTGAYGYTF
CDR3nt: TGTGCCAGCAGTGTCGGGACAGGGGCTTATGGCTACACCTTC

d_gene: NA
len: 13
j_gene: TRBJ2-3
abundance: NA
v_gene: TRBV19
CDR3aa: CASSSQRADTQYF
CDR3nt: TGTGCCAGTAGTTCCCAGCGTGCAGATACGCAGTATTTT

d_gene: NA
len: 15
j_gene: TRBJ1-1
abundance: NA
v_gene: TRBV25-1
CDR3aa: CASSTLRDTNTEAFF
CDR3nt: TGTGCCAGCAGTACCCTCCGGGACACGAACACTGAAGCTTTCTTT

d_gene: NA
len: 16
j_gene: TRBJ2-7
abundance: NA
v_gene: TRBV4-2
CDR3aa: CASSQTAASEPYEQYF
CDR3nt: TGTGCCAGCAGCCAAACCGCCGCTAGCGAACCCTACGAGCAGTACTTC

d_gene: TRBD2
len: 13
j_gene: TRBJ2-7
abundance: NA
v_gene: TRBV29-1
CDR3aa: CSVDGLGETEQYF
CDR3nt: TGCAGCGTTGACGGACTAGGAGAGACCGAGCAGTACTTC

d_gene: TRBD1
len: 16
j_gene: TRBJ2-1
abundance: NA
v_gene: TRBV7-8
CDR3aa: CASSLVGTGFYNEQFF
CDR3nt: TGTGCCAGCAGCTTAGTGGGGACAGGGTTCTACAATGAGCAGTTCTTC

d_gene: TRBD1
len: 14
j_gene: TRBJ1-1
abundance: NA
v_gene: TRBV28
CDR3aa: CASSLGTGMREAFF
CDR3nt: TGTGCCAGCAGTTTAGGGACAGGCATGAGAGAAGCTTTCTTT

d_gene: NA
len: 17
j_gene: TRBJ1-1
abundance: once
v_gene: TRBV7-9
CDR3aa: CASSLDRRPSMNTEAFF
CDR3nt: TGTGCCAGCAGCTTAGACAGGCGCCCATCCATGAACACTGAAGCTTTCTTT

d_gene: TRBD2
len: 16
j_gene: TRBJ2-5
abundance: NA
v_gene: TRBV5-1
CDR3aa: CASSFKGSGAPETQYF
CDR3nt: TGCGCCAGCAGCTTCAAGGGTAGCGGGGCCCCCGAGACCCAGTACTTC

d_gene: NA
len: 18
j_gene: TRBJ2-2
abundance: NA
v_gene: TRBV27
CDR3aa: CASSSAPDRFRNTGELFF
CDR3nt: TGTGCCAGCAGTTCAGCACCCGACAGGTTTCGGAACACCGGGGAGCTGTTTTTT

d_gene: NA
len: 15
j_gene: TRBJ1-2
abundance: NA
v_gene: TRBV7-9
CDR3aa: CASSQMEGLGYGYTF
CDR3nt: TGTGCCAGCAGCCAGATGGAGGGCCTTGGCTATGGCTACACCTTC

d_gene: TRBD2
len: 15
j_gene: TRBJ2-3
abundance: NA
v_gene: TRBV5-1
CDR3aa: CASSLTSGGADTQYF
CDR3nt: TGCGCCAGCAGCCTGACTAGCGGGGGGGCAGATACGCAGTATTTT

d_gene: TRBD2
len: 17
j_gene: TRBJ2-2
abundance: NA
v_gene: TRBV13
CDR3aa: CASSLTPLAGSSGELFF
CDR3nt: TGTGCCAGCAGCTTAACCCCACTAGCGGGATCTTCCGGGGAGCTGTTTTTT

d_gene: TRBD2
len: 12
j_gene: TRBJ2-7
abundance: NA
v_gene: TRBV2
CDR3aa: CASRTSSDEQYF
CDR3nt: TGTGCCAGCAGGACTAGCTCTGACGAGCAGTACTTC

d_gene: TRBD2
len: 16
j_gene: TRBJ2-1
abundance: NA
v_gene: TRBV19
CDR3aa: CASSIVAGLLLNEQFF
CDR3nt: TGTGCCAGTAGTATAGTAGCGGGATTGCTTTTGAATGAGCAGTTCTTC

d_gene: NA
len: 16
j_gene: TRBJ2-1
abundance: NA
v_gene: TRBV28
CDR3aa: CASSPSQEHSYNEQFF
CDR3nt: TGTGCCAGCAGTCCATCCCAGGAACACTCCTACAATGAGCAGTTCTTC

d_gene: NA
len: 16
j_gene: TRBJ1-3
abundance: NA
v_gene: TRBV4-2
CDR3aa: CASSQAAGGSGNTIYF
CDR3nt: TGTGCCAGCAGCCAAGCGGCGGGGGGCTCTGGAAACACCATATATTTT

d_gene: TRBD1
len: 13
j_gene: TRBJ1-4
abundance: NA
v_gene: TRBV19
CDR3aa: CASRGQGVEKLFF
CDR3nt: TGTGCCAGTAGAGGACAGGGAGTTGAAAAACTGTTTTTT